Below are 10 T cell receptor beta chains sequenced from a single sample in a study of blood T cell repertoires in COVID-19. Repertoires were generated with immunoSEQ multiplex PCR, while TCRdb's copy carries only in-frame clones and drops some. The repertoire consists of under 300,000 clones, with approximately 83% occurring once and the leading ten covering roughly 2%. Sequenced sample: peripheral blood. The source is a man under 40 who had recovered from COVID-19.

V and J are TRBV6-1 and TRBJ2-7; TRBD1 agrees at 7 bases. The CDR3 spans 15 residues. V was clipped by 3 bases and J by 7 bases; unmatched bases: 12. Germline V gives CDR1 MNHNS, CDR2 SASEGT. The CDR3 region has the DNA TGTGCCAGCAGTGAGTACGGGACAGAATCGGGGGAGCAGTACTTC. This codes for CASSEYGTESGEQYF.

V and J are TRBV2 and TRBJ2-7, with 10 bases matching TRBD1. This CDR3 is built from 16 residues. Germline assignment: CDR1 SNHLY and CDR2 FYNNEI. V lost 6 bases, J lost 6 bases, and 14 bases stayed unmatched. CDR3 sequence reads: CASRGGPGQGRPEQYF. CDR3 DNA: TGTGCCAGCAGGGGGGGTCCGGGACAGGGGAGGCCCGAGCAGTACTTC.

A note on this clone: In the same sample, other DNA sequences code for this CDR3. This rearrangement joins TRBV10-3 to TRBJ1-2; D not resolved. The germline gives CDR1 ENHRY, CDR2 SYGVKD. Trimming removed 2 bases from V and 4 bases from J, with 5 bases in between. The CDR3 consists of 12 residues. This CDR3 reads CAISENGYGYTF. In DNA, the CDR3 is TGTGCCATCAGTGAGAACGGCTATGGCTACACCTTC.

This clone was counted only a few times. This rearrangement joins TRBV6-1 to TRBJ1-1, with D perhaps matching TRBD1 (5 bases). V was cut by 0 bases and J by 6 bases, with 8 bases left in between. CDR1 and CDR2 from the germline V gene are MNHNS and SASEGT. This CDR3 has 13 amino acids. The DNA of the CDR3 is TGTGCCAGCAGTGAAGCAGGGGTCTCTGAAGCTTTCTTT. The encoded protein is CASSEAGVSEAFF.

The sample holds a few counts of this clone. The V gene is TRBV2, the J gene TRBJ2-7, with 7 bases lining up with TRBD1. The length of the CDR3 is 13 residues. V shed 6 bases and J 4 bases; nucleotides not matched to a gene: 6. Germline CDR1 reads SNHLY; CDR2 reads FYNNEI. The CDR3 protein is CASSRDRPYEQYV. The CDR3, as DNA: TGTGCCAGCAGCCGGGACAGACCATACGAGCAGTACGTC.

This clone appeared a few times. The V and J genes are TRBV28 and TRBJ1-1; D possibly corresponds to TRBD1 (5 bases). V was pared by 2 bases and J by 4 bases, with 14 bases between. The CDR3 covers 15 residues. Germline V gene lookup returns CDR1 MDHEN and CDR2 SYDVKM. CDR3 coding DNA: TGTGCCAGCAGTTTAGGTGGGGCCGGCCCCACTGAAGCTTTCTTT. This translates into CASSLGGAGPTEAFF.

The gene calls are TRBV5-1 and TRBJ2-5, with TRBD2 identical over 7 bases. Trimming at V came to 0 bases and at J to 2 bases, leaving 4 bases not matched to a gene. Germline loops: CDR1 SGHRS, CDR2 YFSETQ. This CDR3 has 15 amino acids. The CDR3 DNA is TGCGCCAGCAGCTTGGGAACGGGGGGACAAGAGACCCAGTACTTC. Its protein product is CASSLGTGGQETQYF.

V and J are TRBV5-4 and TRBJ1-2, with 9 bases that match TRBD1. The CDR3 runs 14 residues. The V segment lost 4 bases and the J segment 3 bases; nucleotides outside the gene matches: 4. CDR1 is SGHNT, CDR2 YYREEE, per germline (reference sequence). DNA for the CDR3: TGTGCCAGCAGCCCTTGGACAGGGGACTATGGCTACACCTTC. Encoded protein: CASSPWTGDYGYTF.

The chain recombines TRBV12-2 with TRBJ1-1; the table names TRBD1, a call not compared with the DNA. TRBV12-2 represents a pseudogene. CDR3 size: 19 residues. The CDR3 nucleotides are TGTGCAAGTCGCTTATCGGCGGAGGGTACAGGGGGCGAGGACACTGAAGCTTTCTTT. Protein sequence: CASRLSAEGTGGEDTEAFF.

The chain uses TRBV2 and TRBJ2-1; TRBD2 agrees at 7 bases. Germline V CDR1 and CDR2: SNHLY, FYNNEI. The CDR3 loop spans 14 amino acids. J was trimmed by 2 bases and V by 8 bases; bases with no gene match: 6. In DNA form, the CDR3 reads TGTGCCAGCTGGGCTAGCGGAGCCTACAATGAGCAGTTCTTC. Amino acid sequence: CASWASGAYNEQFF.